Following are 27 T cell receptor beta chains from one sample sequenced in a study of control samples from healthy donors and cancer patients. TCRdb's table, derived via immunoSEQ multiplex PCR, lists solely in-frame clones and lacks some. The sample has under 95,000 clones; approximately 90% are singletons. Sequenced material: blood. Receptor source: a woman in her thirties in good health.

The V and J genes are TRBV28 and TRBJ1-4, with D tentatively TRBD1 (6 bases). The CDR3 loop spans 16 amino acids. Trimming shortened V by 3 bases and J by 5 bases, and 16 bases separated the two germline ends. Germline V lookup: CDR1 MDHEN, CDR2 SYDVKM. This chain's CDR3 is CASSFGGGGRNEKLFF. CDR3 nucleotide sequence: TGTGCCAGCAGTTTCGGGGGGGGCGGTCGGAATGAAAAACTGTTTTTT.

Remarks on this clone: One junction end disagrees with the germline gene, perhaps due to a read error. V and J are TRBV5-1 and TRBJ2-2; D not resolved. The V gene's germline CDR1 is SGHRS and CDR2 YFSETQ. The CDR3 spans 15 residues. CDR3 loop: CTSSLALTNTGELFF. The CDR3 DNA follows: TGCACCAGCAGCTTGGCTCTAACGAACACCGGGGAGCTGTTTTTT.

In regard to this clone: Other DNA sequences in this specimen translate into the identical CDR3. The J gene is TRBJ2-2, the V gene TRBV5-6; 7 nucleotides match TRBD1. The CDR3 length is 18 residues. Germline V gives CDR1 SGHDT, CDR2 YYEEEE. V gave up 0 bases and J gave up 0 bases; unmatched junction bases: 8. CDR3 protein: CASSLGPGQGANTGELFF. In DNA, the CDR3 is TGTGCCAGCAGCTTGGGTCCGGGGCAGGGGGCGAACACCGGGGAGCTGTTTTTT.

This rearrangement joins TRBV6-5 to TRBJ2-3; D is possibly TRBD1 or TRBD2 (5 bases each). The V and J ends lost 4 bases and 6 bases respectively, with 14 bases between them. CDR1 is MNHEY, CDR2 SVGAGI, per germline. CDR3 size: 14 residues. The CDR3 reads CASSWGTPGDTQYF. For the CDR3, the DNA is TGTGCCAGCAGTTGGGGGACGCCGGGGGATACGCAGTATTTT.

The chain couples TRBV9 to TRBJ1-2; D unclear. V shed 0 bases and J shed 7 bases, with 19 bases lying between them. CDR1 SGDLS and CDR2 YYNGEE come from the germline V gene. The CDR3 consists of 16 residues. CDR3 in DNA: TGTGCCAGCAGCGTAGGCCGCACGCCCGGGATGGGTGGCTACACCTTC. It specifies CASSVGRTPGMGGYTF.

The rearrangement joins TRBV9 to TRBJ2-5; D is uncertain. Trimming shortened V by 4 bases and J by 5 bases, and 9 bases separated the two germline ends. The germline gives CDR1 SGDLS, CDR2 YYNGEE. The CDR3 spans 12 residues. CDR3 protein: CASSPGRETQYF. CDR3 DNA: TGTGCCAGCAGCCCCGGCAGGGAGACCCAGTACTTC. The full variable domain, with the rest looked up from reference TRBV9 and TRBJ2-5, is DSGVTQTPKHLITATGQRVTLRCSPRSGDLSVYWYQQSLDQGLQFLIQYYNGEERAKGNILERFSAQQFPDLHSELNLSSLELGDSALYFCASSPGRETQYFGPGTRLLVL.

The chain has TRBV5-6 and TRBJ2-6, with D possibly being TRBD2 (5 bases). CDR1 is SGHDT, CDR2 YYEEEE, per germline. The CDR3 runs 17 residues. V was trimmed by 4 bases and J by 4 bases, leaving 18 bases between them. CDR3: CASSALVSLWGANVLTF. DNA of the CDR3: TGTGCCAGCAGCGCACTAGTGTCTCTGTGGGGGGCCAACGTCCTGACTTTC.

The J gene is TRBJ1-2, the V gene TRBV2; D gene unclear. There are 14 residues in the CDR3. Per germline, CDR1 SNHLY and CDR2 FYNNEI. The germline V and J ends were trimmed by 4 bases and 8 bases, with 17 bases remaining between them. CDR3 sequence (DNA): TGTGCCAGCAGTGGGTCACCTTACCAGGACGGCTACACCTTC. This codes for CASSGSPYQDGYTF.

This chain joins TRBV9 and TRBJ1-2; 7 nucleotides line up with TRBD1. V was clipped by 5 bases and J by 7 bases; unmatched bases: 8. The germline CDR1 and CDR2 sequences are SGDLS and YYNGEE. The CDR3 runs 13 residues. The CDR3 coding sequence is TGTGCCAGCAGTTGGAGACAGGGCATTGGCTACACCTTC. It is translated as CASSWRQGIGYTF.

The rearrangement uses TRBV7-8 and TRBJ2-6; 7 bases align to TRBD1. V lost 1 base and J lost 0; bases outside the gene matches: 6. Germline CDR1 and CDR2: SGHVS and FQNEAQ. This CDR3 has 18 residues. CDR3 DNA sequence: TGTGCCAGCAGCTTAGTCGTGACAGGGAGCTCTGGGGCCAACGTCCTGACTTTC. This sequence encodes CASSLVVTGSSGANVLTF.

The sample holds one count of this clone. This chain links TRBV6-5 with TRBJ2-1; 8 bases align to TRBD1. V gave up 5 bases and J gave up 6 bases; unmatched junction bases: 6. Germline-derived CDR1 and CDR2 are MNHEY and SVGAGI. This CDR3 has 14 residues. CDR3 residues: CASSTTGVFNEQFF. The CDR3 DNA reads as TGTGCCAGCAGTACGACAGGGGTTTTCAATGAGCAGTTCTTC.

The chain joins TRBV19 to TRBJ2-5, with 10 bases lining up with TRBD1. In germline, CDR1 is LNHDA, CDR2 SQIVND (reference sequence). V dropped 5 bases and J dropped 5; count of bases not matched to a gene: 11. The CDR3 totals 16 residues. The DNA of the CDR3 is TGTGCCAGTAGTGTCGACGGGACAGGGGTTAAGGAGACCCAGTACTTC. This translates into CASSVDGTGVKETQYF.

This chain links TRBV20-1 with TRBJ2-1; no firm D call. The CDR3 is 11 residues long. Trimming pared 4 bases from V and 10 bases from J, leaving 11 bases between. The germline V gene has CDR1 DFQATT and CDR2 SNEGSKA (reference sequence). CDR3: CSAISSAEQFF. The CDR3 bases are TGCAGTGCTATTTCGTCGGCCGAGCAGTTCTTC.

A single count supports this clone. This sequence joins TRBV5-1 and TRBJ2-3; 14 bases agree with TRBD2. V was pared by 4 bases and J by 0 bases, with 7 bases of the junction left unmatched. CDR3 length: 18 residues. Germline values: CDR1 SGHRS, CDR2 YFSETQ. In DNA form, the CDR3 reads TGCGCCAGCAGCGGGGGACTAGCGGGGGTTACCAGCACAGATACGCAGTATTTT. Translating gives CASSGGLAGVTSTDTQYF. The full variable domain, with the rest looked up from reference TRBV5-1 and TRBJ2-3, is KAGVTQTPRYLIKTRGQQVTLSCSPISGHRSVSWYQQTPGQGLQFLFEYFSETQRNKGNFPGRFSGRQFSNSRSEMNVSTLELGDSALYLCASSGGLAGVTSTDTQYFGPGTRLTVL.

This rearrangement joins TRBV30 to TRBJ2-3; a weak D match, TRBD1 (6 bases). V was cut by 4 bases and J by 1 base, with 12 bases left in between. From germline, CDR1 is GTSNPN and CDR2 SVGIG (reference sequence). This CDR3 is built from 14 residues. The CDR3, as DNA: TGTGCCTGGAAGGCAGGGGCGGGCACAGATACGCAGTATTTT. Protein: CAWKAGAGTDTQYF. The full variable domain, completed using reference TRBV30 and TRBJ2-3, is SQTIHQWPATLVQPVGSPLSLECTVEGTSNPNLYWYRQAAGRGLQLLFYSVGIGQISSEVPQNLSASRPQDRQFILSSKKLLLSDSGFYLCAWKAGAGTDTQYFGPGTRLTVL.

CDR3 region: CASSAGQGAGNTIYF. The CDR3 bases are TGTGCCAGCAGCGCCGGACAGGGGGCTGGAAACACCATATATTTT. The chain combines TRBV9 with TRBJ1-3; 10 bases fit TRBD1. After removal of 3 bases from V and 2 bases from J, the junction contained 2 bases not matched to a gene. Germline-derived CDR1 and CDR2 are SGDLS and YYNGEE. The CDR3 sequence is 15 residues long.

The chain employs TRBV21-1 and TRBJ2-7; TRBD1 is the table's D call and was not checked against the DNA. TRBV21-1 is a known pseudogene. This CDR3 has 16 amino acids. The CDR3 region is CASSARDRSPDYEQYF. The CDR3 nucleotides are TGTGCCAGCAGCGCCCGGGACAGGTCCCCTGACTACGAGCAGTACTTC.

The rearrangement links TRBV28 to TRBJ1-6; no firm D call. V shed 5 bases and J shed 4 bases, with 18 bases lying between them. CDR1 MDHEN and CDR2 SYDVKM come from the germline V gene. This CDR3 region has 17 residues. The CDR3 bases are TGTGCCAGCAGTCCTGATACGCAACGGGTTTATAATTCACCCCTCCACTTT. Its translation: CASSPDTQRVYNSPLHF.

This chain connects TRBV28 to TRBJ1-1; D might be TRBD1 (5 bases). CDR3 length: 16 residues. Trimming cost V 4 bases and J 4 bases, with 19 bases left between them. CDR1 MDHEN and CDR2 SYDVKM come from the germline V gene. CDR3 protein: CASSSLLRTGTTEAFF. In DNA form, the CDR3 reads TGTGCCAGCAGTTCCCTGTTACGGACCGGGACCACTGAAGCTTTCTTT.

The chain is built from TRBV6-6 and TRBJ2-5; the D call may be TRBD1 or TRBD2 (6 bases each). Germline values: CDR1 MNHNY, CDR2 SVGAGI (reference sequence). Trimming removed 2 bases at V and 5 bases at J, with 18 bases between. This CDR3 is built from 16 residues. This chain's CDR3 is CASSYTGGAEGETQYF. The CDR3 DNA is TGTGCCAGCAGTTACACCGGGGGCGCCGAGGGGGAGACCCAGTACTTC.

This chain joins TRBV11-1 and TRBJ1-2; D is perhaps TRBD1 (6 bases). The germline V gene encodes CDR1 SGHAT and CDR2 FQDESV (reference sequence). The CDR3 is made up of 16 amino acids. Trimming took off 5 bases at V and 4 bases at J, with 20 bases between the two ends. The DNA of the CDR3 is TGTGCCAGCAGCCCACGAGGTTCCCGGGGGCCCTATGGCTACACCTTC. Translated: CASSPRGSRGPYGYTF.

This chain uses TRBV6-5 with TRBJ2-7; D is perhaps TRBD2 (6 bases). The CDR3 has 15 amino acids. Trimming removed 0 bases at V and 2 bases at J, with 11 bases between. Germline CDR1 is MNHEY and CDR2 is SVGAGI. CDR3 loop: CASSYSWEATYEQYF. The CDR3 DNA reads TGTGCCAGCAGTTACTCATGGGAGGCTACCTACGAGCAGTACTTC.

The chain recombines TRBV5-1 with TRBJ2-3, with 8 bases matching TRBD2. The CDR3 has 15 amino acids. Germline values: CDR1 SGHRS, CDR2 YFSETQ. V was clipped by 5 bases and J by 3 bases; unmatched bases: 8. The DNA of the CDR3 is TGCGCCAGCAGTCCCTTCGGGAGGGGGACAGATACGCAGTATTTT. Translated, it gives CASSPFGRGTDTQYF.

The J gene is TRBJ1-4, the V gene TRBV3-1 (or the pseudogene TRBV3-2); maybe TRBD1 (6 bases). Trimming took 4 bases from V and 4 from J, leaving 13 bases between them. Germline loops: CDR1 LGHDT, CDR2 YNNKEL (reference sequence). The CDR3 contains 15 residues. CDR3 DNA sequence: TGTGCCAGCAGCCCTAGGCAGGGGTATAATGAAAAACTGTTTTTT. Translated: CASSPRQGYNEKLFF.

A few counts support this clone. V and J are TRBV6-5 and TRBJ2-3; 12 nucleotides align to TRBD2. The CDR3 loop spans 16 amino acids. The germline V gene has CDR1 MNHEY and CDR2 SVGAGI. The J segment lost 2 bases and the V segment lost 4 bases, leaving 4 bases of the junction unmatched. The CDR3 DNA reads TGTGCCAGCAGTTTTGGACTAGCGGGGAACACAGATACGCAGTATTTT. Its translation: CASSFGLAGNTDTQYF.

This sequence joins TRBV19 and TRBJ2-7; TRBD2 matches 9 bases. The CDR3 covers 18 residues. Germline CDR1 is LNHDA and CDR2 is SQIVND (reference sequence). With 2 bases clipped from V and 6 bases from J, the junction kept 17 bases outside the gene matches. The CDR3: CASSIWGLAKKGVSEQYF. The CDR3 DNA reads TGTGCCAGTAGTATATGGGGACTAGCTAAAAAGGGGGTCTCCGAGCAGTACTTC.

V is TRBV7-9 and J is TRBJ2-1; D not resolved. CDR3 size: 14 residues. Per germline, CDR1 SEHNR and CDR2 FQNEAQ (reference sequence). The germline V and J ends were trimmed by 2 bases and 5 bases, with 10 bases remaining between them. CDR3 bases: TGTGCCAGCAGCTTATACTCACAACACAATGAGCAGTTCTTC. As protein: CASSLYSQHNEQFF.